Each of the 18 T cell receptor beta chains below was sequenced from the same sample in a study of CD8+CD57+ T cells in acquired aplastic anemia. Researchers used genomic DNA as the template to profile TCR beta VDJ and CDR3. TCRdb itself ran the reads through MiXCR, one entry per CDR3 protein. Here the sample spans hundreds of thousands of distinct CDR3 sequences, around 68% being singletons. Sequencing input: sorted CD4+, CD8+, or CD8+CD57+ T cells (not recorded which) from PBMCs. The origin of the receptors is a human donor in good health, serving as a control.

V is TRBV20-1 and J is TRBJ2-7, with D possibly TRBD2 on 6 matching bases. The CDR3 sequence is 13 residues long. Germline V lookup: CDR1 DFQATT, CDR2 SNEGSKA (reference sequence). Between the trimmed V and J ends, which lost 3 bases and 9 bases, there was a span of 18 bases. This CDR3 reads CSASGGLDLVQYF. For the CDR3, the DNA is TGCAGTGCTAGTGGGGGACTCGATTTGGTGCAGTACTTC.

This clonotype was counted a few times. A much more abundant neighbour one base away suggests this may be a read error. V usage is TRBV5-1 and J usage is TRBJ1-2; D is ambiguous. The CDR3 is 14 amino acids. Per the germline V gene, CDR1 is SGHRS and CDR2 is YFSETQ. The CDR3 region is CASSFLTGGYGHTF. CDR3 bases: TGCGCCAGCAGCTTCCTTACCGGAGGGTATGGCCACACCTTC.

The chain uses TRBV11-3 and TRBJ1-2, with D unresolved. Germline CDR1 SGHNT, CDR2 YENEEA. The CDR3 runs 12 residues. V was clipped by 5 bases and J by 9 bases, with 13 bases between them. In DNA form, the CDR3 reads TGTGCCAGCAGCCCACCGGAGGGAAGCTACACCTTC. It translates to CASSPPEGSYTF.

About this clonotype: One end of the junction varies from germline; a read error may be responsible. The V call is TRBV7-8, the J call TRBJ1-6; D remains unclear. Germline values: CDR1 SGHVS, CDR2 FQNEAQ. This CDR3 spans 15 amino acids. The CDR3, as DNA: TGCAGTAGCAGCTTCGAGGGTAAGACCAATTCACCCCTCCACTTC. It is translated as CSSSFEGKTNSPLHF. Full variable domain (rest looked up from reference TRBV7-8 and TRBJ1-6): GAGVSQSPRYKVAKRGQDVALRCDPISGHVSLFWYQQALGQGPEFLTYFQNEAQLDKSGLPSDRFFAERPEGSVSTLKIQRTQQEDSAVYLCSSSFEGKTNSPLHFGNGTRLTVT.

This clonotype was seen a few times. The chain joins TRBV25-1 to TRBJ1-6, with D possibly TRBD1 on 6 matching bases. The CDR3 sequence is 13 residues long. The germline CDR1 and CDR2 sequences are MGHDK and SYGVNS. Here the CDR3 reads CARVNGGHSPLHF. In DNA form, the CDR3 reads TGTGCTAGAGTGAACGGGGGGCACTCACCCCTCCACTTT.

This clonotype was counted at least ten times. J is TRBJ1-1 and V is TRBV5-1; 8 positions agree with TRBD1. The ends lost 7 bases at V and 5 bases at J; junction bases unmatched: 10. CDR3 length equals 14 residues. Germline CDR1 and CDR2: SGHRS and YFSETQ. CDR3 coding DNA: TGCGCCAGCGGGCCTAGACAGGGGAGTACTGAAGCTTTCTTT. This codes for CASGPRQGSTEAFF.

V is TRBV20-1 and J is TRBJ1-6; no reliable D call. Trimming left V 5 bases short and J 6 bases short, with 11 bases between. CDR1 is DFQATT and CDR2 is SNEGSKA in the germline V gene (reference sequence). This CDR3 is 13 amino acids long. The CDR3 sequence: CSAGSTPNSPLHF. Written as DNA, the CDR3 is TGCAGTGCTGGATCCACTCCTAATTCACCCCTCCACTTT.

J is TRBJ2-6 and V is TRBV20-1, with D unclear. V was clipped by 0 bases and J by 4 bases, with 10 bases between them. The CDR3 is made up of 15 amino acids. Germline V gene data show CDR1 as DFQATT and CDR2 as SNEGSKA (reference sequence). CDR3 coding DNA: TGCAGTGCTAGAGATCAAGGGCGAGGGGCCAACGTCCTGACTTTC. Translated: CSARDQGRGANVLTF.

Note on this clonotype: No conserved phenylalanine or tryptophan is present at the end of the CDR3, so a read error is the likely explanation. This chain links TRBV7-8 with TRBJ1-3; no clear D. Trimming cost V 7 bases and J 6 bases, with 13 bases left between them. CDR1 is SGHVS, CDR2 FQNEAQ, per germline. The CDR3 has 13 amino acids. The CDR3 DNA reads TGTGCCAGCAACGCAGGCAGTGAAAACACCATATATTCT. It specifies CASNAGSENTIYS.

This chain uses TRBV20-1 with TRBJ2-7; D is ambiguous. Per the germline V gene, CDR1 is DFQATT and CDR2 is SNEGSKA (reference sequence). Between the trimmed V and J ends, which lost 4 bases and 1 base, there was a span of 17 bases. The CDR3 totals 15 residues. CDR3 protein: CSATRHPHESYEQYF. CDR3 in DNA: TGCAGTGCTACCAGACATCCCCACGAGTCCTACGAGCAGTACTTC.

This clonotype has a count of ten or more. The rearrangement joins TRBV12-3 or TRBV12-4 to TRBJ2-7; D might be TRBD2 (7 bases). Trimming shortened V by 1 base and J by 7 bases, and 20 bases separated the two germline ends. The CDR3 totals 16 residues. The CDR3 loop reads CASSLEQGLLGGEQYF. The CDR3 coding sequence is TGTGCCAGCAGTTTAGAACAGGGTCTGCTGGGAGGGGAGCAGTACTTC.

In the case of this clonotype: At one end the junction does not follow the germline gene, possibly because of a read error. This chain links TRBV5-1 with TRBJ1-2, with a weak D call TRBD1 (5 bases). Germline values: CDR1 SGHRS, CDR2 YFSETQ. This CDR3 has 13 amino acids. As DNA, the CDR3 is TGTGCCAGCAGTCTGACAGAAGCTAAGTGCTACACCTTC. Encoded protein: CASSLTEAKCYTF.

In its sample, this clonotype was seen many times. The chain couples TRBV12-3 or TRBV12-4 to TRBJ1-2; D is ambiguous. V was trimmed by 3 bases and J by 2 bases, leaving 7 bases between them. The CDR3 totals 13 residues. The DNA of the CDR3 is TGTGCCAGCAGTTTCTCAGGAAACTATGGCTACACCTTC. Protein: CASSFSGNYGYTF.

This chain connects TRBV2 to TRBJ1-5; a possible D gene is TRBD1 (5 bases). V was clipped by 4 bases and J by 7 bases, with 11 bases between them. The CDR3 contains 13 residues. Looked up from germline, CDR1 is SNHLY and CDR2 is FYNNEI. The CDR3 region is CASSVGDRQPQHF. The CDR3 region has the DNA TGTGCCAGCAGTGTGGGGGATAGGCAGCCCCAGCATTTT.

This clonotype was counted once. A junction boundary mismatches the germline segment, possibly from a read error. V and J are TRBV7-8 and TRBJ2-1; either TRBD1 or TRBD2 may fit D (6 bases each). The CDR3 consists of 15 residues. Germline CDR1 reads SGHVS; CDR2 reads FQNEAQ. Here the CDR3 reads CASSLTRDTGAEHFF. The CDR3 DNA reads as TGTGCCAGCAGCTTAACACGGGACACGGGAGCTGAGCATTTCTTC. The whole variable domain, remainder taken from reference TRBV7-8 and TRBJ2-1, is GAGVSQSPRYKVAKRGQDVALRCDPISGHVSLFWYQQALGQGPEFLTYFQNEAQLDKSGLPSDRFFAERPEGSVSTLKIQRTQQEDSAVYLCASSLTRDTGAEHFFGPGTRLTVL.

J is TRBJ1-2 and V is TRBV20-1; D is uncertain. Germline V gives CDR1 DFQATT, CDR2 SNEGSKA (reference sequence). The CDR3 has 12 residues. As DNA, the CDR3 is TGCAGCGTTAACGTGCTGACTGGAGGCTACACCTTC. It specifies CSVNVLTGGYTF.

This clonotype showed up many times. This chain links TRBV29-1 with TRBJ2-3, with 7 positions matching TRBD2. The CDR3 contains 15 residues. V lost 5 bases to trimming and J lost 4 bases; unmatched junction nucleotides: 12. Germline V lookup: CDR1 SQVTM, CDR2 ANQGSEA. The CDR3 nucleotides read TGCAGCGTTCGGGGCGGGGGTCTTCTGCCAGATACGCAGTATTTT. It encodes CSVRGGGLLPDTQYF.

Of note for this clonotype: Relative to the germline gene, one junction end is altered; a read error may explain this. This chain joins TRBV9 and TRBJ2-7, with 7 nucleotides matching TRBD2. The CDR3 has 13 amino acids. Germline loops: CDR1 SGDLS, CDR2 YYNGEE. Here the CDR3 DNA reads TGCGCCAGCAGCGGGGTGAACCAATACGAGCAGTACTTC. This codes for CASSGVNQYEQYF.